The rows below give T cell receptor beta chains drawn from one sample of a study of blood T cell repertoires in COVID-19. Assay: immunoSEQ multiplex PCR; the TCRdb copy retains only in-frame clones and omits some. The data contain some 170,000 clones, roughly 87% of them singletons. Specimen: PBMCs or T cells enriched from blood (not recorded which). The source of these receptors is a human donor with acute COVID-19. The donor label of this sample is uncertain. CDR3s include the opening cysteine and the closing phenylalanine or tryptophan. Each record gives: J gene, D gene, clone size, V gene, CDR3 DNA, CDR3 protein. A D gene is named only where the DNA matches it firmly. The size field is filled for only some rows; it gives once, few, many or a size class.

TRBJ1-2,TRBD1,-,TRBV19,TGTGCCAGTCTGGACAGGGAATCGTATGGCTACACCTTC,CASLDRESYGYTF
TRBJ1-2,TRBD1,-,TRBV18,TGTGCCAGCTCACCTACTAACAGAGGGGGCGATGGCTACACCTTC,CASSPTNRGGDGYTF
TRBJ2-7,TRBD1,-,TRBV29-1,TGCAGCGTTGAATTGGACAGGTTAAACTACGAGCAGTACTTC,CSVELDRLNYEQYF
TRBJ2-6,-,few,TRBV3-1/TRBV3-2,TGTGCCAGCAGCCGAAGCCCCTTCCCCTCCTCCTCTGGGGCCAACGTCCTGACTTTC,CASSRSPFPSSSGANVLTF
TRBJ2-7,-,-,TRBV27,TGTGCCAGCAGTTTATGGTCGACTACCCCCCTTACGCAGCAGTACTTC,CASSLWSTTPLTQQYF
TRBJ2-3,TRBD2,once,TRBV7-8,TGTGCCAGCAGCTTATCGGTCCGCGGGGGGGCCGATACGCAGTATTTT,CASSLSVRGGADTQYF
TRBJ2-5,-,-,TRBV30,TGTGCCTGGAGTAAGGGGGTGGAGACCCAGTACTTC,CAWSKGVETQYF
TRBJ1-4,-,-,TRBV6-1,TGTGCCAGCAGTGAAGCGGGACAATATAATGAAAAACTGTTTTTT,CASSEAGQYNEKLFF
TRBJ1-5,-,-,TRBV6-1,TGTGCCAGCAGTGAAGCCCCGATCATGGAGGTCCAGCATTTT,CASSEAPIMEVQHF
TRBJ2-5,TRBD2,-,TRBV11-2,TGTGCCAGCAGGAGGTCGCCCGGGGGGGAGACCCAGTACTTC,CASRRSPGGETQYF
TRBJ1-2,-,-,TRBV5-5,TGTGCCAGCAGCTTGGGTTACGGACAGCGTATTAACTATGGCTACACCTTC,CASSLGYGQRINYGYTF
TRBJ1-1,-,-,TRBV4-3,TGCGCCAGCAGCCAAGGAGTCGGCGGCCTTATGAACACTGAAGCTTTCTTT,CASSQGVGGLMNTEAFF
TRBJ2-7,-,-,TRBV9,TGTGCCAGCAGCTCCCGGACACAAGGGAACGAGCAGTACTTC,CASSSRTQGNEQYF
TRBJ1-4,-,-,TRBV2,TGTGCCAGCAGCCTCTCGGGGGGGGCGGATGAAAAACTGTTTTTT,CASSLSGGADEKLFF
TRBJ2-3,-,-,TRBV7-2,TGTGCCAGCAGCTTAGGGGCGGGGGCCCAGGGAGATACGCAGTATTTT,CASSLGAGAQGDTQYF
TRBJ1-6,-,-,TRBV30,TGTGCCTGGCAGGGGACCTATAATTCACCCCTCCACTTT,CAWQGTYNSPLHF
TRBJ2-3,-,-,TRBV7-6,TGTGCCAGCAGCTTAAAAGCGGGCACAGATACGCAGTATTTT,CASSLKAGTDTQYF
TRBJ1-6,-,few,TRBV13,TGTGCCAGCAGCTTAGGAAAGCCACCCCTCCACTTT,CASSLGKPPLHF
TRBJ1-3,-,-,TRBV4-2,TGTGCCAGCAGCCGTGATAAACAGGCCTCTGGAAACACCATATATTTT,CASSRDKQASGNTIYF
TRBJ2-1,TRBD2,-,TRBV6-4,TGTGCCAGCAGTGAGGGGAGCGGGGAGGCGAGCGAGCAGTTCTTC,CASSEGSGEASEQFF
TRBJ1-5,-,-,TRBV7-4,TGTGCCAGCACAACCGACAGACCAGGGCAAAGTCAGCCCCAGCATTTT,CASTTDRPGQSQPQHF
TRBJ2-5,-,-,TRBV5-1,TGCGCCAGCAGCTTAGCCCAAGAGACCCAGTACTTC,CASSLAQETQYF
TRBJ2-3,-,-,TRBV24-1,TGTGCCACCAGTGATCCCTCGGGGGGCTTTAGCACAGATACGCAGTATTTT,CATSDPSGGFSTDTQYF
TRBJ2-2,TRBD2,once,TRBV2,TGTGCCAGCAGGAAGGGACTAGCGGGGACTAACACCGGGGAGCTGTTTTTT,CASRKGLAGTNTGELFF
TRBJ1-2,TRBD1,-,TRBV15,TGTGCCACCAGCAGAGGGACAGGGTACGGCTACACCTTC,CATSRGTGYGYTF
TRBJ1-4,-,-,TRBV7-9,TGTGCCAGCAGCGGCAATGATAAACTGTTTTTT,CASSGNDKLFF
TRBJ2-3,-,-,TRBV5-1,TGCGCCAGCAGCTTGGGTCTTACCTCCTCTCTAGCGCGAAGGACAAATACGCAGTATTTT,CASSLGLTSSLARRTNTQYF
TRBJ2-5,TRBD2,-,TRBV4-1,TGCGCCAGCAGCGTTAGCGGGGGGCGGGGAGAGACCCAGTACTTC,CASSVSGGRGETQYF
TRBJ2-7,-,once,TRBV30,TGTGCCTGGTACAGGGTCAGCTCCTACGAGCAGTACTTC,CAWYRVSSYEQYF
TRBJ2-1,TRBD1,-,TRBV27,TGTGCCAGCAGTCCCCCGGACAGGGAGGACCGACCCTACAATGAGCAGTTCTTC,CASSPPDREDRPYNEQFF
TRBJ1-4,TRBD1,-,TRBV9,TGTGCCAGCAGCTTCTCGTCGGGACAGGATGAAAAACTGTTTTTT,CASSFSSGQDEKLFF
TRBJ2-7,TRBD1,-,TRBV4-2,TGTGCCAGCAGCCAAGATTTCCCCGGGACAGGGGGTCAGGAGCAGTACTTC,CASSQDFPGTGGQEQYF
TRBJ2-1,-,-,TRBV7-9,TGTGCCAGCAGCTTAGGGCGGCCCAGCGGTTCCTACAATGAGCAGTTCTTC,CASSLGRPSGSYNEQFF
TRBJ2-2,TRBD2,-,TRBV30,TGTGCCGCACTGACTAGCGGGGGGACCTACACCGGGGAGCTGTTTTTT,CAALTSGGTYTGELFF
TRBJ1-3,TRBD1,once,TRBV24-1,TGTGCCACCAGTGACCGAGAAAAGGACAGGGGGCATGGAAACACCATATATTTT,CATSDREKDRGHGNTIYF
TRBJ1-6,TRBD1,few,TRBV30,TGTGCCTGGAGTACCACGGACAGGAGGAATTCACCCCTCCACTTT,CAWSTTDRRNSPLHF
TRBJ2-5,TRBD1,-,TRBV6-5,TGTGCCAGCAGTACCGACAGGGTGGGAGAGACCCAGTACTTC,CASSTDRVGETQYF
TRBJ2-1,-,-,TRBV4-2,TGTGCCAGCAGCCGGGACTGGCAGGGTCCCAATGAGCAGTTCTTC,CASSRDWQGPNEQFF
TRBJ2-5,-,-,TRBV5-1,TGCGCCAGCACCGATAGCGGAGCACAAGAGACCCAGTACTTC,CASTDSGAQETQYF
TRBJ1-4,-,few,TRBV30,TGTGCCTGGAGTGTACAGGAGGGGTATGAAAAACTGTTTTTT,CAWSVQEGYEKLFF
TRBJ2-5,TRBD2,-,TRBV9,TGTGCCAGCAGCGTATGGAGCGGGGGCCTCCAAGAGACCCAGTACTTC,CASSVWSGGLQETQYF
TRBJ2-3,TRBD2,-,TRBV5-6,TGTGCCAGCAGCTTCACTAGCGGGGGGGAAGCAGATACGCAGTATTTT,CASSFTSGGEADTQYF
TRBJ1-2,-,-,TRBV2,TGTGCCAGCAGTGCTGTAGATGGCTACACCTTC,CASSAVDGYTF
TRBJ1-2,TRBD1,-,TRBV4-2,TGTGCCAGCAGCCAGGGGCGGGTTGGAGGGGGCGGGAGCTACACCTTC,CASSQGRVGGGGSYTF
TRBJ2-7,-,-,TRBV7-9,TGTGCCAGCGGGCGGGGGCAGGGTTACGAGCAGTACTTC,CASGRGQGYEQYF
TRBJ2-7,TRBD1,-,TRBV3-1/TRBV3-2,TGTGCCAGCAGCCAAGCGCGACAGGGCCTTCAGTACTTC,CASSQARQGLQYF
TRBJ1-2,-,-,TRBV18,TGTGCCAGCTCACCGAGGGACTGGTCTAACTATGGCTACACCTTC,CASSPRDWSNYGYTF
TRBJ2-2,-,-,TRBV5-4,TGTGCCAGCAGCCGAGAGAACACCGGGGAGCTGTTTTTT,CASSRENTGELFF